Each of the 18 T cell receptor beta chains below was sequenced from the same sample in a study of STAT5B mutations in CD4+ large granular lymphocyte leukemia. Here immunoSEQ multiplex PCR was the method, and the copy in TCRdb shows in-frame clones only, minus some. The sample has about 38,000 clones, 85% seen once. Sequencing was done on a sample of CD4+ T cells from blood buffy coats. The receptor set was obtained from a human donor in good health.

This chain's CDR3 is CASTRALNEQFF. CDR3 coding DNA: TGTGCCAGCACCCGGGCGCTCAATGAGCAGTTCTTC. The chain employs TRBV6-1 and TRBJ2-1; D is ambiguous. Trimming removed 7 bases at V and 6 bases at J, with 10 bases between. The CDR3 sequence is 12 residues long. Germline CDR1 and CDR2: MNHNS and SASEGT.

V is TRBV19 and J is TRBJ2-7; 9 positions match TRBD2. This CDR3 comprises 17 residues. Trimming took 3 bases from V and 3 from J; bases not matched to a gene: 12. Germline CDR1 is LNHDA and CDR2 is SQIVND (reference sequence). CDR3 loop: CASSISVPSGEVYEQYF. CDR3 nucleotide sequence: TGTGCCAGTAGTATTTCCGTGCCTAGCGGGGAGGTCTACGAGCAGTACTTC.

As DNA, the CDR3 is TGTGCCAGCAGTCCGCAAACAGCGAACACTGAAGCTTTCTTT. It yields the protein CASSPQTANTEAFF. The chain joins TRBV6-5 to TRBJ1-1; D is uncertain. This CDR3 is 14 amino acids long. CDR1 MNHEY and CDR2 SVGAGI come from the germline V gene. Trimming left V 5 bases short and J 1 base short, with 11 bases between.

This clone was seen a handful of times. This sequence joins TRBV7-2 and TRBJ2-7; 7 bases map to TRBD1. The CDR3 spans 15 residues. V lost 1 base to trimming and J lost 0 bases; unmatched junction nucleotides: 3. Per germline, CDR1 SGHTA and CDR2 FQGNSA. The chain's CDR3 is CASSLEGAASYEQYF. In nucleotides, the CDR3 is TGTGCCAGCAGCTTAGAGGGGGCGGCCTCCTACGAGCAGTACTTC.

The rearrangement links TRBV7-9 to TRBJ1-1; D call uncertain. The CDR3 consists of 12 residues. Trimming took off 5 bases at V and 1 base at J, with 5 bases between the two ends. Germline V CDR1 and CDR2: SEHNR, FQNEAQ (reference sequence). The CDR3 loop reads CASSTGNTEAFF. The CDR3 bases are TGTGCCAGCAGCACCGGGAACACTGAAGCTTTCTTT.

The V call is TRBV19, the J call TRBJ1-3; tentative D call: TRBD1 (6 bases). V lost 7 bases, J lost 3 bases, and 28 bases lay in between. Germline CDR1 is LNHDA and CDR2 is SQIVND (reference sequence). CDR3 length: 19 amino acids. The DNA of the CDR3 is TGTGCCAGTAATCGAAGGACAGCACCCTTAACTAATTTTGGAAACACCATATATTTT. It yields the protein CASNRRTAPLTNFGNTIYF.

Details on this clone: A junction end diverges from the germline sequence, so it may reflect a read error. The chain is built from TRBV7-7 and TRBJ2-3; the match to TRBD1 covers 8 bases. There are 15 residues in the CDR3. Germline V gene lookup returns CDR1 SSHAT and CDR2 FNYEAQ (reference sequence). The CDR3 DNA reads as TGTGCTAGCAGCTTAGGGGGACAGGTCACAGATACGCAGTATTTT. This codes for CASSLGGQVTDTQYF.

The chain couples TRBV12-5 to TRBJ1-1; D is possibly TRBD1 (6 bases). Trimming took 7 bases from V and 2 from J, leaving 14 bases between them. The CDR3 contains 14 residues. Per germline, CDR1 LGHNT and CDR2 FRNRAP. This CDR3 reads CASAWGGRNTEAFF. DNA for the CDR3: TGTGCTAGTGCCTGGGGGGGGCGCAACACTGAAGCTTTCTTT.

The chain links TRBV7-3 to TRBJ2-1; TRBD2 matches at 13 bases. From germline, CDR1 is SGHTA and CDR2 FQGTGA. The V gene end was trimmed by 5 bases and the J gene end by 8 bases; junction bases not matched to a gene: 3. CDR3 length: 14 amino acids. The CDR3 reads CASSGTSGTHEQFF. For the CDR3, the DNA is TGTGCCAGCAGCGGGACTAGCGGGACGCATGAGCAGTTCTTC. Full variable domain (rest looked up from reference TRBV7-3 and TRBJ2-1): GAGVSQTPSNKVTEKGKYVELRCDPISGHTALYWYRQSLGQGPEFLIYFQGTGAADDSGLPNDRFFAVRPEGSVSTLKIQRTERGDSAVYLCASSGTSGTHEQFFGPGTRLTVL.

This clone was counted between two and nine times. This sequence joins TRBV11-3 and TRBJ2-6, with 7 bases lining up with TRBD1. The germline V gene encodes CDR1 SGHNT and CDR2 YENEEA. The CDR3 runs to 16 residues. V trimming: 5 bases; J trimming: 1 base; junction bases outside the gene matches: 5. CDR3 in DNA: TGTGCCAGCAGCCGGATGACAGGGTCTGGGGCCAACGTCCTGACTTTC. The encoded protein is CASSRMTGSGANVLTF. Drawing the rest from reference TRBV11-3 and TRBJ2-6, the complete variable domain is EAGVVQSPRYKIIEKKQPVAFWCNPISGHNTLYWYLQNLGQGPELLIRYENEEAVDDSQLPKDRFSAERLKGVDSTLKIQPAELGDSAVYLCASSRMTGSGANVLTFGAGSRLTVL.

The chain carries TRBV9 and TRBJ2-1; D unclear. The germline V gene has CDR1 SGDLS and CDR2 YYNGEE. There are 18 residues in the CDR3. V was cut by 0 bases and J by 0 bases, with 16 bases left in between. The CDR3 DNA reads TGTGCCAGCAGCGTAGGAGGCCTGGGATCTAGCTCCTACAATGAGCAGTTCTTC. Translating it yields CASSVGGLGSSSYNEQFF.

This chain uses TRBV7-2 with TRBJ2-7; TRBD1 agrees at 7 bases. The CDR3 length is 16 residues. Germline trimming cut 2 bases from V and 5 bases from J; bases unmatched to any gene: 12. In germline, CDR1 is SGHTA, CDR2 FQGNSA. CDR3: CASSLFAGTASHEQYF. CDR3 bases: TGTGCCAGCAGCTTATTCGCCGGGACAGCGTCCCACGAGCAGTACTTC.

The V gene is TRBV6-1, the J gene TRBJ1-2; 9 bases match TRBD1. The junction had 5 bases not matched to a gene; V was cut back by 7 bases and J by 5 bases. CDR1 MNHNS and CDR2 SASEGT come from the germline V gene. CDR3 length equals 13 residues. CDR3 coding DNA: TGTGCCAGCACCCGGGACAGGGCGTATGGCTACACCTTC. It translates to CASTRDRAYGYTF.

The J gene is TRBJ1-1, the V gene TRBV4-2, with a weak D call TRBD1 (6 bases). The V and J ends lost 0 bases and 5 bases respectively, with 13 bases between them. CDR3 size: 15 residues. CDR1 is LGHNA, CDR2 YNFKEQ, per germline. The CDR3 DNA sequence: TGTGCCAGCAGCCAAGATATCGGGGGGACAACTGAAGCTTTCTTT. This sequence encodes CASSQDIGGTTEAFF.

The chain links TRBV5-5 to TRBJ2-7, with D maybe TRBD2 (6 bases). The germline CDR1 and CDR2 sequences are SGHKS and YYEKEE (reference sequence). The CDR3 loop spans 16 amino acids. V was trimmed by 0 bases and J by 5 bases, leaving 18 bases between them. DNA for the CDR3: TGTGCCAGCAGCTTGGGTGCGGGACCCCCTCAGGACGAGCAGTACTTC. Its translation is CASSLGAGPPQDEQYF. Complete variable domain (other parts from reference TRBV5-5 and TRBJ2-7): DAGVTQSPTHLIKTRGQQVTLRCSPISGHKSVSWYQQVLGQGPQFIFQYYEKEERGRGNFPDRFSARQFPNYSSELNVNALLLGDSALYLCASSLGAGPPQDEQYFGPGTRLTVT.

The chain carries TRBV19 and TRBJ1-5; 8 nucleotides align to TRBD1. There are 13 residues in the CDR3. With 6 bases clipped from V and 5 bases from J, the junction kept 3 bases outside the gene matches. The germline gives CDR1 LNHDA, CDR2 SQIVND (reference sequence). Here the CDR3 reads CASRGQGDQPQHF. CDR3 nucleotides: TGTGCCAGTAGAGGACAGGGAGATCAGCCCCAGCATTTT.

CDR3 in amino acids: CASSLGASGGARETQYF. In DNA form, the CDR3 reads TGTGCCAGCAGCTTAGGTGCTAGCGGGGGGGCCAGAGAGACCCAGTACTTC. The V call is TRBV7-7, the J call TRBJ2-5; 12 positions match TRBD2. J was trimmed by 4 bases and V by 1 base; bases with no gene match: 7. CDR3 length equals 17 residues. From germline, CDR1 is SSHAT and CDR2 FNYEAQ (reference sequence).

A single count supports this clone. V and J are TRBV30 and TRBJ2-2; D remains ambiguous. V gave up 3 bases and J gave up 6 bases, with 11 bases separating them. Germline V gene sequence: CDR1 GTSNPN, CDR2 SVGIG (reference sequence). The CDR3 has 13 amino acids. In nucleotides, the CDR3 is TGTGCCTGGAGAACCATAAGGCCCGGGGAGCTGTTTTTT. Residues: CAWRTIRPGELFF.